The clone carrying this TCR beta chain appeared many times. Its antigen is undetermined. This sample is part of a study of regulatory T cells in long-lasting Graves disease. Study-level findings and limits: Among samples with persistent disease, TRBV28, TRBJ1-2 and TRBJ2-5 were favored.

With 6 bases clipped from V and 12 bases from J, the junction kept 13 bases outside the gene matches. Germline V gene data show CDR1 as ENHRY and CDR2 as SYGVKD. CDR3 size: 15 residues. TCR beta libraries were built with iRepertoire HTBI primers and Arm-PCR of CDR3 regions. TCRdb re-called the multiplex PCR reads through MiXCR, storing one row per CDR3 protein. The table lists 450,000 to 700,000 distinct CDR3 sequences, roughly 14% of them singletons. Described time point: newly diagnosed GD, antithyroid drugs for less than 3 months. Scientists built the TCR library using RNA that was extracted from PBMCs. These data also featured in a second study, about T cells in Graves' hyperthyroidism and ophthalmopathy. As reported in that work: Most thyroid clonotypes expanded above 0.001 were also detected in blood. Median prediction lead before ophthalmopathy onset was around seven months with the model.

This receptor was taken from a man aged 25 to 40 with Graves disease. The rearrangement joins TRBV10-3 to TRBJ1-4; 10 bases are a match to TRBD1. The sequencing used peripheral blood mononuclear cells (PBMCs), collected at new diagnosis, from a patient treated with antithyroid drugs. The CDR3: CAIRGDRGPMGELFF. DNA of the CDR3: TGTGCCATCAGAGGAGACAGGGGGCCTATGGGAGAACTGTTTTTT.